This T cell receptor beta chain was sequenced for a study of CD8 T cells in ankylosing spondylitis. Overall study results and limits: A number of the motif variants had already been described in reactive arthritis synovial fluid and blood. For ankylosing spondylitis blood, a TCR beta motif of fewer than 10 highly homologous variants appeared characteristic.

TCRdb itself ran the 5' RACE reads through MiXCR, one entry per CDR3 protein. The sample yields 250,000 to 400,000 distinct CDR3 sequences, approximately 10% seen once. V trimming: 3 bases; J trimming: 7 bases; junction bases outside the gene matches: 12. Germline CDR1 is KGHSH and CDR2 is LQKENI. This CDR3 is 15 amino acids long. A remark on this clonotype: Its antigen is undetermined.

This clonotype was sampled from a female donor with ankylosing spondylitis or in good health (not recorded which). Sequenced: blood, either unsorted or a sorted T cell fraction (not recorded which). The chain joins TRBV18 to TRBJ2-7; 7 bases map to TRBD1. CDR3 sequence: CASSPHGQVLMEQYF. The DNA for the CDR3 is TGTGCCAGCTCACCGCACGGACAGGTTTTGATGGAGCAGTACTTC.